This T cell receptor (beta chain) comes out of a study of OX40 agonist ivuxolimab in advanced cancers. Assay used: immunoSEQ multiplex PCR; TCRdb lists only in-frame clones, some missing. The table records 45,000 to 55,000 clones, approximately 80% of them present only once. Trimming removed 0 bases from V and 0 bases from J, with 10 bases in between. The V gene's germline CDR1 is SGDLS and CDR2 YYNGEE. The CDR3 sequence is 16 residues long. Study-level findings and limits: CD4+ and CD8+ blood T cells expanded clonally by week 6 at 0.1 to 3.0 mg/kg. Antigen specificity remained undetermined for the expanded peripheral T cells.

As for this clone: Antigen unknown.

This material consisted of CD4+ or CD8+ T cells sorted from blood, taken in a trial of the OX40 agonist ivuxolimab. The gene calls are TRBV9 and TRBJ2-1, with D tentatively TRBD2 (5 bases). The receptor's source is an adult with an advanced solid tumor such as melanoma, head and neck, liver or kidney cancer. The CDR3 coding sequence is TGTGCCAGCAGCGTAGGGCCGGGAAGCTCCTACAATGAGCAGTTCTTC. It encodes CASSVGPGSSYNEQFF.